The entry that follows covers one T cell receptor beta chain sequence. The antigen is undetermined. This entry comes from a study of B cell selection in AIRE deficiency. Regarding the study as a whole: Only roughly 9% of 3,500 to 4,500 shared Treg sequences were patient-specific; 31.6% healthy-specific.

Sorted regulatory T cells were CD4-positive, CD25-high and CD127-low or negative. Unrelated healthy donors provided the controls. Original handling: Some 5x10^4 patient and around 100,000 healthy donor TCRbeta sequences came from Tregs. The table came from immunoSEQ multiplex PCR; TCRdb's copy has only in-frame clones and leaves some out. The DNA gave D and trimming, while V, J and clone size come from that table. The sample yields about 22,000 clones, around 90% seen once. Per the germline V gene, CDR1 is SGHVS and CDR2 is FQNEAQ. Trimming removed 1 base at V and 1 base at J, with 12 bases between. The CDR3 contains 16 residues.

The rearrangement joins TRBV7-8 to TRBJ2-3, with D maybe TRBD2 (6 bases). The clonotype originates from a human donor in good health. Material for sequencing was CD4+CD25+ Tregs sorted from PBMCs. The CDR3 reads CASSLEILAGTDTQYF. As DNA, the CDR3 is TGTGCCAGCAGCTTAGAGATACTAGCCGGCACAGATACGCAGTATTTT.